This T cell receptor (beta chain) was identified during a study of blood T cell repertoires in COVID-19. Repertoires were generated with immunoSEQ multiplex PCR, while TCRdb's copy carries only in-frame clones and drops some. The sample includes over 12,000 clones, approximately 92% seen only once; the top ten take about 7.6%. The CDR3 loop spans 14 amino acids. V was trimmed by 8 bases and J by 4 bases, leaving 17 bases between them. CDR1 is SNHLY, CDR2 FYNNEI, per germline. Sequenced sample: peripheral blood. This TCR derives from a human donor with active COVID-19. The donor label of this sample is uncertain. This chain uses TRBV2 with TRBJ1-2, with D perhaps matching TRBD1 (5 bases). The CDR3 loop is CASQMDGGSYGYTF. Here the CDR3 DNA reads TGTGCCAGCCAGATGGACGGGGGGAGCTATGGCTACACCTTC.